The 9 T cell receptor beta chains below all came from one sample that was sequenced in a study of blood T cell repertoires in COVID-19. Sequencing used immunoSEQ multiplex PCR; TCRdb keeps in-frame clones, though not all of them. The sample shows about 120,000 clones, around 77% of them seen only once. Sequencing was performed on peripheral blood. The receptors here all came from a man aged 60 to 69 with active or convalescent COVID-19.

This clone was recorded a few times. The CDR3 loop is CASSEALGQVLRLGRTEAFF. For the CDR3, the DNA is TGTGCCAGCAGTGAAGCGCTCGGACAGGTGCTTCGTCTGGGGAGGACTGAAGCTTTCTTT. V and J are TRBV2 and TRBJ1-1; 7 nucleotides agree with TRBD1. The germline V gene encodes CDR1 SNHLY and CDR2 FYNNEI. This CDR3 is built from 20 residues. J lost 5 bases, V lost 0 bases, and 21 bases had no gene match.

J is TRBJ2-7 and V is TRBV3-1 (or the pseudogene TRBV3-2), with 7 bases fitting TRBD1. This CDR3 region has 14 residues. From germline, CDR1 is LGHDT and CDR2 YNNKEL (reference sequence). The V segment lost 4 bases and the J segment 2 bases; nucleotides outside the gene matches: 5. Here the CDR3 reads CASSPGTATYEQYF. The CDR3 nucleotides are TGTGCCAGCAGCCCCGGGACAGCCACCTACGAGCAGTACTTC.

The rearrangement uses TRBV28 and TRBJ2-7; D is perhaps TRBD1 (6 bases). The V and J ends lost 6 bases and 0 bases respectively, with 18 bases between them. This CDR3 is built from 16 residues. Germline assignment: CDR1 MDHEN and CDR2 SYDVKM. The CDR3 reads CASSRRDRTSSYEQYF. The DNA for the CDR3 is TGTGCCAGCAGCCGACGCGACAGGACCAGCTCCTACGAGCAGTACTTC.

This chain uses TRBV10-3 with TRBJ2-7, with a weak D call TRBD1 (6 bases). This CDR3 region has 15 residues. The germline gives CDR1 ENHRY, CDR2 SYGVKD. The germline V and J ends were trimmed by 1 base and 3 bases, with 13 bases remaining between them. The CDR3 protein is CAISEWAGAGYEQYF. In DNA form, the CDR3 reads TGTGCCATCAGTGAGTGGGCAGGGGCTGGCTACGAGCAGTACTTC.

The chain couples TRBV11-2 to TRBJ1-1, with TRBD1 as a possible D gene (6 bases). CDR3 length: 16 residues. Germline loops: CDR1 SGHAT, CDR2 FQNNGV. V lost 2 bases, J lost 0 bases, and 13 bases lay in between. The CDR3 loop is CASSLIGGKMNTEAFF. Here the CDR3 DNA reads TGTGCCAGCAGCTTAATAGGGGGTAAAATGAACACTGAAGCTTTCTTT.

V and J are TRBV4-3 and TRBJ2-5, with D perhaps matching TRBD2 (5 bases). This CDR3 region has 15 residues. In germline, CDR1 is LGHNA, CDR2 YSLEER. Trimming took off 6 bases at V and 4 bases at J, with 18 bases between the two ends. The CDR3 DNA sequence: TGCGCCAGCAGTCCAAGAGTAGGGAGTGCAGAGACCCAGTACTTC. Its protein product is CASSPRVGSAETQYF.

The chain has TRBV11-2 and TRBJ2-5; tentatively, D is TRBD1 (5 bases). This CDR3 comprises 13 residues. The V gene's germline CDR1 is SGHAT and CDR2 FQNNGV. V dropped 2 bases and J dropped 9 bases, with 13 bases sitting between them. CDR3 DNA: TGTGCCAGCAGCTTAAGGCAGGGCAGGTCCCAGTACTTC. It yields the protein CASSLRQGRSQYF.

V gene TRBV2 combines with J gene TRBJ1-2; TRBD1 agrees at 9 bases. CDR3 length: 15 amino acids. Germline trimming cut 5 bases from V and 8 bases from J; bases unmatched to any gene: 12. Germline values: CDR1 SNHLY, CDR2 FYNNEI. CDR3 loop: CASSPNPGQGSGYTF. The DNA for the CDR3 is TGTGCCAGCAGTCCCAACCCGGGACAGGGCTCGGGCTACACCTTC.

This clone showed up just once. The CDR3: CASRKPSRGGHCSGNTIYF. In DNA form, the CDR3 reads TGTGCCAGCAGAAAGCCAAGCCGCGGGGGCCATTGCTCTGGAAACACCATATATTTT. The rearrangement joins TRBV21-1 to TRBJ1-3. TRBV21-1 is given as a pseudogene. The CDR3 runs 19 residues.